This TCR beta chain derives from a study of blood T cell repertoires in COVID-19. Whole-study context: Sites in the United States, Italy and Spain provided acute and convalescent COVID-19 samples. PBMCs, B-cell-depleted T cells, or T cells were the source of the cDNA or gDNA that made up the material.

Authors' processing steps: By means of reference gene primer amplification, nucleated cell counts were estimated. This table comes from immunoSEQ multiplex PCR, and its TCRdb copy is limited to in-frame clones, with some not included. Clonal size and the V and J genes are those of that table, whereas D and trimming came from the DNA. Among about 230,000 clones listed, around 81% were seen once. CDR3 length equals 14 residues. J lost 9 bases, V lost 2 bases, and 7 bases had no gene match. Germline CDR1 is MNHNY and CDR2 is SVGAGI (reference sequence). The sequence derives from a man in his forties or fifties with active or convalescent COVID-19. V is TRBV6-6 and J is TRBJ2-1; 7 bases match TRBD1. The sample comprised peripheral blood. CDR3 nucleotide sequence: TGTGCCAGCAGTTACGCCCAGGGGGTAGGTGAGCAGTTCTTC. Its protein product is CASSYAQGVGEQFF.